The clone carrying this TCR beta chain came up a few times. TCRdb analysed the 5' RACE reads with MiXCR anew, one entry per CDR3 protein. Of just under 600,000 distinct CDR3 sequences in the sample, roughly 13% were seen once. This sample is drawn from a study of T cells after yellow fever vaccination. The V end was cut by 4 bases, the J end by 0 bases, with 12 bases between. The CDR3 loop spans 15 amino acids. Germline V lookup: CDR1 SGDLS, CDR2 YYNGEE. The clonotype comes from a man aged 30 to 39 who received the YFV17D yellow fever vaccine. This specimen consisted of PBMCs, obtained on the day of the yellow fever booster vaccination. The rearrangement joins TRBV9 to TRBJ2-3; D possibly corresponds to TRBD2 (6 bases). The DNA for the CDR3 is TGTGCCAGCAGCCCCCGGGCGGGGAGCACAGATACGCAGTATTTT. It yields the protein CASSPRAGSTDTQYF.